These T cell receptor beta chains were read from a single sample in a study of OX40 agonist ivuxolimab in advanced cancers. The data were produced by immunoSEQ multiplex PCR, yet TCRdb's version contains in-frame clones alone and is incomplete. The repertoire consists of roughly 50,000 clones, with 85% to 95% occurring once and the leading ten covering approximately 6.8%. The starting material was CD4+ or CD8+ T cells sorted from blood, obtained in a trial of the OX40 agonist ivuxolimab. These receptors all come from an adult with an advanced solid tumor such as melanoma, head and neck, liver or kidney cancer. Each CDR3 is given with its conserved first and last residue. D genes are given only for firm matches. The size of a clone is reported for some rows only, either as once, few or many, or as a class for expanded clones.

abundance | d_gene | j_gene | v_gene | CDR3aa | CDR3nt
NA | NA | TRBJ1-3 | TRBV6-1 | CASSEEGKAGNTIYF | TGTGCCAGCAGTGAGGAGGGGAAGGCTGGAAACACCATATATTTT
NA | NA | TRBJ1-2 | TRBV15 | CATTELEGEGYGYTF | TGTGCCACCACCGAATTAGAGGGGGAGGGCTATGGCTACACCTTC
NA | TRBD1 | TRBJ1-1 | TRBV6-1 | CASSDPQKGQGPNTEAFF | TGTGCCAGCAGTGACCCACAAAAAGGACAGGGACCGAACACTGAAGCTTTCTTT
NA | NA | TRBJ2-2 | TRBV6-6 | CASSYGGVSGELFF | TGTGCCAGCAGTTATGGTGGAGTGTCCGGGGAGCTGTTTTTT
NA | NA | TRBJ1-5 | TRBV20-1 | CAVRQPQHF | TGCGCCGTCAGACAGCCCCAGCATTTT
NA | TRBD2 | TRBJ2-5 | TRBV4-1 | CASSHPKAGGSQETQYF | TGCGCCAGCAGCCATCCCAAAGCGGGGGGAAGTCAAGAGACCCAGTACTTC
NA | NA | TRBJ2-5 | TRBV6-5 | CASSYGGETQYF | TGTGCCAGCAGTTACGGAGGAGAGACCCAGTACTTC
NA | TRBD2 | TRBJ2-1 | TRBV5-1 | CASSLVASGGPTYNEQFF | TGCGCCAGCAGCTTGGTGGCTAGCGGGGGGCCGACCTACAATGAGCAGTTCTTC
NA | NA | TRBJ1-6 | TRBV7-9 | CASSLEGGGSPLHF | TGTGCCAGCAGCTTAGAGGGGGGAGGGTCACCCCTCCACTTT
NA | NA | TRBJ1-5 | TRBV6-5 | CASSLSLNSNQPQHF | TGTGCCAGCAGCCTATCCTTGAATAGCAATCAGCCCCAGCATTTT
NA | NA | TRBJ2-3 | TRBV9 | CASSVVSDTQYF | TGTGCCAGCAGCGTAGTTTCCGATACGCAGTATTTT
NA | TRBD2 | TRBJ2-3 | TRBV6-1 | CASSALAGGTDTQYF | TGTGCCAGCAGTGCACTAGCGGGGGGCACAGATACGCAGTATTTT
once | TRBD1 | TRBJ1-2 | TRBV27 | CASSLSRDSSNYGYTF | TGTGCCAGCAGTTTATCGAGGGACAGCTCTAACTATGGCTACACCTTC
NA | NA | TRBJ2-2 | TRBV11-3 | CASSQPSDGSTGELFF | TGTGCCAGCAGCCAACCTTCCGACGGCTCCACCGGGGAGCTGTTTTTT